Below are 18 T cell receptor beta chains sequenced from a single sample in a study of T-cell memory formation after mild COVID-19. Using its own MiXCR run on the 5' RACE reads, TCRdb lists one record per CDR3 protein. This table holds 250,000 to 350,000 distinct CDR3 sequences, 15% to 20% found once. Sequenced material: PBMCs or a T cell subset sorted from them (not recorded which). The receptors derive from a man between 18 and 29 years old who had mild COVID-19 (a few samples of this study predate the infection). Cell type and time point are not known.

V usage is TRBV23-1 and J usage is TRBJ1-5; possible D gene TRBD1, 6 bases. TRBV23-1 carries the ORF label, with uncertain function. Deletions cut 5 bases from V and 4 bases from J, with 18 bases between. The CDR3 is 16 residues long. The CDR3 region is CASSCGRGVYNQPQHF. In nucleotides, the CDR3 is TGCGCCAGCAGTTGTGGCAGGGGAGTTTATAATCAGCCCCAGCATTTT.

This clonotype was counted only a few times. The chain couples TRBV20-1 to TRBJ1-4; no reliable D call. V was clipped by 2 bases and J by 5 bases, with 21 bases between them. Germline loops: CDR1 DFQATT, CDR2 SNEGSKA (reference sequence). The CDR3 contains 17 residues. The CDR3 bases are TGCAGTGCTAGATGGTGGTTTGAGGGCGGAGGGAATGAAAAACTGTTTTTT. Translation gives CSARWWFEGGGNEKLFF.

This clonotype was recorded a few times. The V gene is TRBV28, the J gene TRBJ2-2; no reliable D call. Per the germline V gene, CDR1 is MDHEN and CDR2 is SYDVKM. This CDR3 comprises 14 residues. The V end was cut by 3 bases, the J end by 5 bases, with 10 bases between. CDR3 sequence: CASSFGPRTGELFF. The CDR3 DNA reads TGTGCCAGCAGTTTTGGACCCAGGACCGGGGAGCTGTTTTTT.

This clonotype was counted only a few times. V is TRBV12-3 or TRBV12-4 and J is TRBJ2-2; D may be TRBD1 or TRBD2 (5 bases each). Trimming removed 2 bases from V and 3 bases from J, with 10 bases in between. CDR3 size: 15 residues. CDR3 nucleotides: TGTGCCAGCAGTTTATGGGGGATGGACACCGGGGAGCTGTTTTTT. It is translated as CASSLWGMDTGELFF.

The table lists this clonotype with many counts. V gene TRBV20-1 combines with J gene TRBJ2-7, with 11 nucleotides matching TRBD1. Germline-derived CDR1 and CDR2 are DFQATT and SNEGSKA (reference sequence). This CDR3 is built from 13 residues. The ends lost 7 bases at V and 4 bases at J; junction bases unmatched: 6. DNA for the CDR3: TGCAGTGGTTGGACAGGGGGCAAGTACGAGCAGTACTTC. Translating gives CSGWTGGKYEQYF.

The chain couples TRBV7-2 to TRBJ1-6; D is perhaps TRBD1 (5 bases). Trimming pared 1 base from V and 6 bases from J, leaving 13 bases between. The CDR3 totals 16 residues. Germline V gene lookup returns CDR1 SGHTA and CDR2 FQGNSA. As DNA, the CDR3 is TGTGCCAGCAGCTTAGATTCGGGGGGTAGTAATTCACCCCTCCACTTT. Translation: CASSLDSGGSNSPLHF. The entire variable domain, with the rest obtained from reference TRBV7-2 and TRBJ1-6, is as follows: GAGVSQSPSNKVTEKGKDVELRCDPISGHTALYWYRQSLGQGLEFLIYFQGNSAPDKSGLPSDRFSAERTGGSVSTLTIQRTQQEDSAVYLCASSLDSGGSNSPLHFGNGTRLTVT.

This clonotype was seen a few times. The chain combines TRBV5-1 with TRBJ2-2; 9 nucleotides agree with TRBD1. The CDR3 extends over 21 amino acids. Trimming removed 5 bases from V and 9 bases from J; junction bases left unmatched: 29. The germline CDR1 and CDR2 sequences are SGHRS and YFSETQ. This CDR3 reads CASRLGPRLQGALISARELFF. CDR3 nucleotides: TGCGCCAGCAGATTAGGGCCCCGCTTACAGGGGGCGCTGATCTCGGCCCGGGAGCTGTTTTTT.

This clonotype was picked up a small number of times. This sequence joins TRBV29-1 and TRBJ2-5; a possible D gene is TRBD1 (5 bases). The ends were cut back, 1 base at V and 6 bases at J, with 12 bases in the middle. The CDR3 is made up of 13 amino acids. The germline gives CDR1 SQVTM, CDR2 ANQGSEA. DNA for the CDR3: TGCAGCGTTGAAGTTATGGGGCAGAAGACCCAGTACTTC. This codes for CSVEVMGQKTQYF.

This clonotype has a count of ten or more. The J gene is TRBJ1-4, the V gene TRBV5-1; D call uncertain. From germline, CDR1 is SGHRS and CDR2 YFSETQ. The CDR3 extends over 14 amino acids. Trimming cost V 0 bases and J 0 bases, with 3 bases left between them. In nucleotides, the CDR3 is TGCGCCAGCAGCTTGGGGACAACTAATGAAAAACTGTTTTTT. It translates to CASSLGTTNEKLFF.

This CDR3 reads CASSLVLDSPLHF. The DNA of the CDR3 is TGTGCCAGCAGCTTAGTCTTGGATTCACCCCTCCACTTT. The rearrangement links TRBV7-2 to TRBJ1-6, with D hard to call. Looked up from germline, CDR1 is SGHTA and CDR2 is FQGNSA. V was shortened by 1 base and J by 8 bases, with 6 bases between the two germline ends. The CDR3 loop spans 13 amino acids. The full variable domain, with the rest looked up from reference TRBV7-2 and TRBJ1-6, is GAGVSQSPSNKVTEKGKDVELRCDPISGHTALYWYRQSLGQGLEFLIYFQGNSAPDKSGLPSDRFSAERTGGSVSTLTIQRTQQEDSAVYLCASSLVLDSPLHFGNGTRLTVT.

The chain joins TRBV5-1 to TRBJ1-2; D gene ambiguous. The CDR3 contains 16 residues. Per germline, CDR1 SGHRS and CDR2 YFSETQ. The germline V and J ends were trimmed by 0 bases and 5 bases, with 17 bases remaining between them. In DNA, the CDR3 is TGCGCCAGCAGCTTGGAAGTCGGGCGAACCGGGTATGGCTACACCTTC. It encodes CASSLEVGRTGYGYTF.

The table lists this clonotype with a few counts. The V call is TRBV28, the J call TRBJ1-3; D gene ambiguous. Trimming cost V 2 bases and J 0 bases, with 11 bases left between them. The length of the CDR3 is 16 residues. From germline, CDR1 is MDHEN and CDR2 SYDVKM. This chain's CDR3 is CASSLHSFSSGNTIYF. As DNA, the CDR3 is TGTGCCAGCAGTTTACATTCGTTCAGCTCTGGAAACACCATATATTTT.

Many counts were recorded for this clonotype. J is TRBJ2-3 and V is TRBV4-2; D is ambiguous. CDR1 LGHNA and CDR2 YNFKEQ come from the germline V gene. The ends were cut back, 0 bases at V and 2 bases at J, with 3 bases in the middle. The CDR3 has 13 residues. The chain's CDR3 is CASSQDDTDTQYF. CDR3 nucleotide sequence: TGTGCCAGCAGCCAAGACGACACAGATACGCAGTATTTT.

This clonotype came up a few times. V and J are TRBV20-1 and TRBJ2-7; 10 bases fit TRBD2. V was clipped by 5 bases and J by 4 bases; unmatched bases: 2. Germline CDR1 DFQATT, CDR2 SNEGSKA (reference sequence). The CDR3 has 12 residues. The CDR3: CSALTSGYEQYF. The CDR3 DNA reads TGCAGTGCTTTGACTAGCGGGTACGAGCAGTACTTC.

This rearrangement joins TRBV12-3 or TRBV12-4 to TRBJ1-4, with 9 bases lining up with TRBD1. With 5 bases clipped from V and 12 bases from J, the junction kept 13 bases outside the gene matches. This CDR3 spans 15 amino acids. As DNA, the CDR3 is TGTGCCAGCAGTCTCCTAGGGACAGGGCTCTCGGAACTGTTTTTT. It codes for CASSLLGTGLSELFF.

This clonotype was seen at least ten times. The V call is TRBV5-1, the J call TRBJ2-1; 9 bases are a match to TRBD1. The germline gives CDR1 SGHRS, CDR2 YFSETQ. The CDR3 is made up of 13 amino acids. V was clipped by 4 bases and J by 4 bases; unmatched bases: 0. The CDR3 bases are TGCGCCAGCAGCGACAGGGGGTACAATGAGCAGTTCTTC. Translating it yields CASSDRGYNEQFF.

This clonotype was observed a few times. The genes are TRBV7-2 and TRBJ2-1, with a tentative D call TRBD2 (6 bases). Germline CDR1 is SGHTA and CDR2 is FQGNSA. Trimming shortened V by 1 base and J by 4 bases, and 14 bases separated the two germline ends. The length of the CDR3 is 16 residues. Here the CDR3 DNA reads TGTGCCAGCAGCTTAGTTTACGGGGGAGGTTACAATGAGCAGTTCTTC. The encoded protein is CASSLVYGGGYNEQFF.

This clonotype appeared a single time. The genes are TRBV14 and TRBJ1-1, with 9 bases aligning to TRBD1. J was trimmed by 10 bases and V by 3 bases; bases with no gene match: 9. Germline V gives CDR1 SGHDN, CDR2 FVKESK. This CDR3 is 14 amino acids long. DNA of the CDR3: TGTGCCAGCAGCCAGCAAACAGGGGGCTGGGGAGCTTTCTTT. Protein sequence: CASSQQTGGWGAFF. The full variable domain, rest sourced from reference TRBV14 and TRBJ1-1, is EAGVTQFPSHSVIEKGQTVTLRCDPISGHDNLYWYRRVMGKEIKFLLHFVKESKQDESGMPNNRFLAERTGGTYSTLKVQPAELEDSGVYFCASSQQTGGWGAFFGQGTRLTVV.